The 30 T cell receptor beta chains below come from one sample, sequenced in a study of cytomegalovirus exposure and HLA in healthy donors. Both 60 Vbeta primers and 13 Jbeta primers went into the PCR. Only in-frame clones appear in the TCRdb table, and some are missing; sequencing was by immunoSEQ multiplex PCR. The sample includes roughly 120,000 clones, around 78% of them seen just once. Sequencing was performed on PBMCs. These receptors originate from a woman in her thirties in good health and CMV-seronegative.

This clone turned up a few times. The rearrangement links TRBV2 to TRBJ2-5; TRBD2 matches 12 bases. After removal of 5 bases from V and 3 bases from J, the junction contained 13 bases not matched to a gene. This CDR3 spans 18 amino acids. Germline CDR1 is SNHLY and CDR2 is FYNNEI. CDR3 sequence reads: CASSTELDRTSGEETQYF. The CDR3 nucleotides read TGTGCCAGCAGTACCGAGTTAGATCGGACTAGCGGGGAAGAGACCCAGTACTTC.

This clone was picked up one time. The chain joins TRBV10-3 to TRBJ2-1; D is unresolved. This CDR3 contains 13 residues. V was trimmed by 3 bases and J by 7 bases, leaving 10 bases between them. Germline CDR1 ENHRY, CDR2 SYGVKD. This chain's CDR3 is CAISEPPRNEQFF. The CDR3 bases are TGTGCCATCAGTGAACCCCCACGGAATGAGCAGTTCTTC.

The genes are TRBV10-2 and TRBJ1-6; no clear D gene. The V gene lost 6 bases and the J gene lost 1 base, with 16 bases spanning the gap. Germline lookup yields CDR1 WSHSY and CDR2 SAAADI. CDR3 length equals 17 residues. The CDR3 sequence is CASRDTGFGSYNSPLHF. CDR3 nucleotides: TGCGCCAGCAGGGATACCGGATTCGGGTCCTATAATTCACCCCTCCACTTT.

The chain recombines TRBV5-6 with TRBJ1-5, with TRBD1 identical over 8 bases. Trimming cost V 1 base and J 9 bases; bases outside gene matches: 12. The germline V gene has CDR1 SGHDT and CDR2 YYEEEE. This CDR3 spans 16 amino acids. CDR3 bases: TGTGCCAGCAGCTTGTGGGTACGACAGGGGCAACGGCCCCAGCATTTT. It encodes CASSLWVRQGQRPQHF.

This sequence joins TRBV7-9 and TRBJ2-7, with a tentative D call TRBD2 (5 bases). CDR1 is SEHNR, CDR2 FQNEAQ, per germline (reference sequence). The CDR3 loop spans 14 amino acids. Trimming took 1 base from V and 0 from J, leaving 7 bases between them. In DNA form, the CDR3 reads TGTGCCAGCAGCTTAGTCGGGAACTCCTACGAGCAGTACTTC. This translates into CASSLVGNSYEQYF.

This chain uses TRBV11-2 with TRBJ1-1; 11 bases agree with TRBD1. J was trimmed by 11 bases and V by 5 bases; bases with no gene match: 7. The CDR3 has 13 amino acids. Germline-derived CDR1 and CDR2 are SGHAT and FQNNGV. Here the CDR3 reads CASSRTGGAWAFF. The CDR3 nucleotides are TGTGCCAGCAGCAGGACAGGGGGCGCGTGGGCTTTCTTT. Using reference TRBV11-2 and TRBJ1-1 for the parts outside the CDR3, the full variable domain is EAGVAQSPRYKIIEKRQSVAFWCNPISGHATLYWYQQILGQGPKLLIQFQNNGVVDDSQLPKDRFSAERLKGVDSTLKIQPAKLEDSAVYLCASSRTGGAWAFFGQGTRLTVV.

This clone was detected only a few times. The chain employs TRBV2 and TRBJ1-4; D perhaps matches TRBD1 (6 bases). Germline loops: CDR1 SNHLY, CDR2 FYNNEI. The CDR3 totals 13 residues. The V gene lost 7 bases and the J gene lost 7 bases, with 13 bases spanning the gap. The CDR3 DNA sequence: TGTGCCAGCACGGCGGGGGCGGTTGAAAAACTGTTTTTT. Protein sequence: CASTAGAVEKLFF. The full variable domain, rest sourced from reference TRBV2 and TRBJ1-4, is EPEVTQTPSHQVTQMGQEVILRCVPISNHLYFYWYRQILGQKVEFLVSFYNNEISEKSEIFDDQFSVERPDGSNFTLKIRSTKLEDSAMYFCASTAGAVEKLFFGSGTQLSVL.

The chain employs TRBV30 and TRBJ1-2; D is uncertain. Germline V gene data show CDR1 as GTSNPN and CDR2 as SVGIG (reference sequence). V was trimmed by 7 bases and J by 7 bases, leaving 10 bases between them. CDR3 size: 10 residues. The CDR3 here is CASLESGYTF. The CDR3 DNA reads TGTGCCTCCCTCGAGTCTGGCTACACCTTC.

As concerns this clone: Other DNA sequences within the sample encode an identical CDR3. This chain joins TRBV10-3 and TRBJ1-5, with TRBD1 identical over 10 bases. The V gene end was trimmed by 3 bases and the J gene end by 4 bases; junction bases not matched to a gene: 3. The CDR3 runs to 15 residues. Germline CDR1 and CDR2: ENHRY and SYGVKD. CDR3 nucleotide sequence: TGTGCCATCAGTGAAGGGACAGGGGTTAATCAGCCCCAGCATTTT. It specifies CAISEGTGVNQPQHF.

The gene calls are TRBV4-2 and TRBJ1-2; D is undetermined. Germline V lookup: CDR1 LGHNA, CDR2 YNFKEQ. The CDR3 length is 19 residues. The V gene lost 1 base and the J gene lost 3 bases, with 24 bases spanning the gap. CDR3 DNA sequence: TGTGCCAGCAGCCAAGTGGGATGGGGAGCGAACCAGGTTGACTATGGCTACACCTTC. This translates into CASSQVGWGANQVDYGYTF.

There are a few counts of this clone. The chain uses TRBV10-3 and TRBJ2-3; no definite D call. V lost 2 bases and J lost 3, with 9 bases in between. Germline V lookup: CDR1 ENHRY, CDR2 SYGVKD. The CDR3 covers 14 residues. The CDR3 region is CAISEEASTDTQYF. In DNA form, the CDR3 reads TGTGCCATCAGTGAGGAGGCTAGTACAGATACGCAGTATTTT.

V and J are TRBV5-1 and TRBJ1-4, with a possible D match to TRBD1 (6 bases). This CDR3 is built from 17 residues. Trimming took off 2 bases at V and 0 bases at J, with 14 bases between the two ends. Germline CDR1 SGHRS, CDR2 YFSETQ. The chain's CDR3 is CASSLLTGPTTNEKLFF. The CDR3, as DNA: TGCGCCAGCAGCTTACTGACAGGACCCACAACTAATGAAAAACTGTTTTTT. The full variable domain, with the rest looked up from reference TRBV5-1 and TRBJ1-4, is KAGVTQTPRYLIKTRGQQVTLSCSPISGHRSVSWYQQTPGQGLQFLFEYFSETQRNKGNFPGRFSGRQFSNSRSEMNVSTLELGDSALYLCASSLLTGPTTNEKLFFGSGTQLSVL.

The rearrangement links TRBV7-2 to TRBJ1-1; D is uncertain. Germline V gene data show CDR1 as SGHTA and CDR2 as FQGNSA. V was trimmed by 0 bases and J by 0 bases, leaving 8 bases between them. The CDR3 covers 15 residues. Here the CDR3 DNA reads TGTGCCAGCAGCTTAGCGGGCAACATGAACACTGAAGCTTTCTTT. This codes for CASSLAGNMNTEAFF.

This rearrangement joins TRBV7-2 to TRBJ2-3; TRBD1 agrees at 9 bases. The CDR3 spans 15 residues. The germline CDR1 and CDR2 sequences are SGHTA and FQGNSA. V gave up 5 bases and J gave up 6 bases; unmatched junction bases: 9. The CDR3 spells CASSTSGTGPDTQYF. DNA for the CDR3: TGTGCCAGCAGCACCAGCGGGACAGGGCCGGATACGCAGTATTTT. Drawing the rest from reference TRBV7-2 and TRBJ2-3, the complete variable domain is GAGVSQSPSNKVTEKGKDVELRCDPISGHTALYWYRQSLGQGLEFLIYFQGNSAPDKSGLPSDRFSAERTGGSVSTLTIQRTQQEDSAVYLCASSTSGTGPDTQYFGPGTRLTVL.

The J gene is TRBJ2-1, the V gene TRBV9; TRBD1 might be the D (5 bases). This CDR3 comprises 12 residues. From germline, CDR1 is SGDLS and CDR2 YYNGEE. Trimming pared 0 bases from V and 8 bases from J, leaving 6 bases between. The DNA for the CDR3 is TGTGCCAGCAGCGTAGAAGGGGATGAGCAGTTCTTC. Translation gives CASSVEGDEQFF.

The rearrangement joins TRBV14 to TRBJ2-5, with D uncertain. V lost 0 bases and J 1 base, leaving 6 bases between the germline ends. CDR3 length equals 14 residues. Germline V CDR1 and CDR2: SGHDN, FVKESK. The CDR3 sequence is CASSQDLIQETQYF. CDR3 nucleotide sequence: TGTGCCAGCAGCCAAGATTTAATCCAAGAGACCCAGTACTTC.

V is TRBV4-1 and J is TRBJ1-3; D is possibly TRBD1 (5 bases). CDR1 MGHRA and CDR2 YSYEKL come from the germline V gene. This CDR3 comprises 16 residues. V was pared by 2 bases and J by 6 bases, with 17 bases between. CDR3 DNA: TGCGCCAGCAGCCAATGGGCCGACGGGGGAACAAACACCATATATTTT. It yields the protein CASSQWADGGTNTIYF.

This chain connects TRBV5-1 to TRBJ1-1; D remains ambiguous. This CDR3 is built from 14 residues. Per the germline V gene, CDR1 is SGHRS and CDR2 is YFSETQ. V was pared by 0 bases and J by 0 bases, with 6 bases between. The CDR3 loop reads CASSLARVNTEAFF. Here the CDR3 DNA reads TGCGCCAGCAGCTTGGCACGGGTGAACACTGAAGCTTTCTTT.

V gene TRBV27 combines with J gene TRBJ2-7; a possible D gene is TRBD1 (6 bases). V gave up 10 bases and J gave up 2 bases, with 21 bases separating them. The CDR3 loop spans 15 amino acids. CDR1 and CDR2 (germline): MNHEY, SMNVEV (reference sequence). The CDR3 nucleotides are TGTGCCATCTGGTCTTTGGACAGAGTAGCCTACGAGCAGTACTTC. Protein: CAIWSLDRVAYEQYF.

The chain carries TRBV30 and TRBJ2-1; 13 bases agree with TRBD2. V lost 1 base, J lost 6 bases, and 9 bases stayed unmatched. The CDR3 has 17 amino acids. The germline CDR1 and CDR2 sequences are GTSNPN and SVGIG (reference sequence). The CDR3 loop is CAWSERWRTSGSNEQFF. CDR3 bases: TGTGCCTGGAGTGAAAGGTGGCGGACTAGCGGGAGCAATGAGCAGTTCTTC.

The gene calls are TRBV2 and TRBJ1-3; possible D gene TRBD1, 6 bases. CDR3 length: 15 residues. V dropped 11 bases and J dropped 0 bases, with 17 bases sitting between them. Per the germline V gene, CDR1 is SNHLY and CDR2 is FYNNEI. The CDR3: CASKGERSSGNTIYF. DNA for the CDR3: TGTGCCTCGAAGGGGGAAAGGAGCTCTGGAAACACCATATATTTT.

J is TRBJ1-5 and V is TRBV18; 9 positions agree with TRBD1. V was clipped by 4 bases and J by 4 bases; unmatched bases: 8. The CDR3 totals 16 residues. Germline assignment: CDR1 KGHSH and CDR2 LQKENI. The CDR3 DNA reads as TGTGCCAGCTCACTACAGGGGGCGGTGGGGAATCAGCCCCAGCATTTT. Protein: CASSLQGAVGNQPQHF.

Note on this clone: One end of the junction varies from germline; a read error may be responsible. The CDR3: CASSLKPGGTGELFF. CDR3 coding DNA: TGTGCTAGCAGCTTAAAACCAGGGGGGACCGGGGAGCTGTTTTTT. This chain uses TRBV7-7 with TRBJ2-2; D is possibly TRBD1 (7 bases). CDR3 size: 15 residues. Germline V gives CDR1 SSHAT, CDR2 FNYEAQ (reference sequence).

Comment on this clone: The junction differs from germline at one of its ends, possibly a read error. V gene TRBV7-7 combines with J gene TRBJ2-1; D may be TRBD2 (5 bases). In germline, CDR1 is SSHAT, CDR2 FNYEAQ (reference sequence). The CDR3 is made up of 13 amino acids. CDR3 region: CASSLAPGSEQFF. The CDR3 DNA follows: TGTGCTAGCAGCTTAGCGCCTGGGAGTGAGCAGTTCTTC.

The chain combines TRBV29-1 with TRBJ1-5, with D perhaps TRBD1 (6 bases). This CDR3 has 13 residues. V dropped 4 bases and J dropped 5 bases, with 12 bases sitting between them. In germline, CDR1 is SQVTM, CDR2 ANQGSEA. The CDR3 nucleotides read TGCAGCGTTGTCGCAGGGGCTGATCAGCCCCAGCATTTT. As protein: CSVVAGADQPQHF.

This chain connects TRBV5-4 to TRBJ1-1; 9 nucleotides line up with TRBD1. CDR3 size: 14 residues. V shed 4 bases, J shed 4 bases, and the junction held 5 bases outside the gene matches. Germline assignment: CDR1 SGHNT and CDR2 YYREEE (reference sequence). The CDR3 sequence is CASSRDRAGTEAFF. CDR3 bases: TGTGCCAGCAGCAGGGACAGGGCCGGCACTGAAGCTTTCTTT.

The chain carries TRBV7-2 and TRBJ2-7; TRBD2 agrees at 9 bases. CDR3 size: 15 residues. With V trimmed by 1 base and J by 6 bases, 7 bases remained unmatched. Germline V CDR1 and CDR2: SGHTA, FQGNSA. CDR3 bases: TGTGCCAGCAGCTTAGTTAGCGGGGGAGAATTCGAGCAGTACTTC. Encoded protein: CASSLVSGGEFEQYF.

The rearrangement uses TRBV6-1 and TRBJ1-2; 8 bases match TRBD1. V was pared by 4 bases and J by 5 bases, with 3 bases of the junction left unmatched. The CDR3 has 13 residues. The germline CDR1 and CDR2 sequences are MNHNS and SASEGT. In DNA, the CDR3 is TGTGCCAGCAGTGGACAGGGGATTTATGGCTACACCTTC. It codes for CASSGQGIYGYTF.

The V call is TRBV7-2, the J call TRBJ1-2; tentatively, D is TRBD1 (6 bases). With 3 bases removed from V and 3 bases from J, the gap between germline ends came to 11 bases. The CDR3 consists of 14 residues. Per germline, CDR1 SGHTA and CDR2 FQGNSA. DNA for the CDR3: TGTGCCAGCAGCTTGTTTGGGGGCGACTATGGCTACACCTTC. It specifies CASSLFGGDYGYTF.

This clone was picked up one time. The J gene is TRBJ1-5, the V gene TRBV7-5; TRBD1, as called in the table, went unchecked against the DNA. TRBV7-5 is recorded as a pseudogene. CDR3 size: 16 residues. The chain's CDR3 is CVRSSPLPGGGQPQHF. Here the CDR3 DNA reads TGTGTCAGAAGCTCGCCTTTACCAGGGGGTGGCCAGCCCCAGCATTTT.